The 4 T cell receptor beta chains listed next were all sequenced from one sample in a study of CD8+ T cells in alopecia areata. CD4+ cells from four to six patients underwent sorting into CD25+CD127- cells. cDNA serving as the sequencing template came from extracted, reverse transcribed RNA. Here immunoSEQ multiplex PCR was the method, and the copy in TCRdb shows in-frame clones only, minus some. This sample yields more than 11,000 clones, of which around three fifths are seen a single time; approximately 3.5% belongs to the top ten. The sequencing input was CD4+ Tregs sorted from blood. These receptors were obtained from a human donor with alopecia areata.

In DNA, the CDR3 is TGTGCCAGCAGCTTAGTAGGACAGGGGGCACATGAGCAGTTCTTC. This codes for CASSLVGQGAHEQFF. This chain uses TRBV7-9 with TRBJ2-1; 11 bases are shared with TRBD1. The CDR3 runs to 15 residues. Germline CDR1 SEHNR, CDR2 FQNEAQ (reference sequence). Trimming cost V 1 base and J 8 bases; bases outside gene matches: 4.

The CDR3 here is CASSPEAGVQPQHF. For the CDR3, the DNA is TGTGCCAGCAGCCCCGAGGCAGGGGTTCAGCCCCAGCATTTT. The chain has TRBV6-5 and TRBJ1-5, with D perhaps TRBD1 (6 bases). This CDR3 region has 14 residues. Germline CDR1 reads MNHEY; CDR2 reads SVGAGI. V was cut by 6 bases and J by 6 bases, with 15 bases left in between.

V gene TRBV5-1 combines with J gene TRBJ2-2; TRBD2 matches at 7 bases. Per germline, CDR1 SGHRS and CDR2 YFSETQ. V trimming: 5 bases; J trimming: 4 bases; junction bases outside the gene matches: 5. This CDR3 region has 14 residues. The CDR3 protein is CASRGAGVTGELFF. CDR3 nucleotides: TGCGCCAGCAGGGGTGCGGGAGTCACCGGGGAGCTGTTTTTT.

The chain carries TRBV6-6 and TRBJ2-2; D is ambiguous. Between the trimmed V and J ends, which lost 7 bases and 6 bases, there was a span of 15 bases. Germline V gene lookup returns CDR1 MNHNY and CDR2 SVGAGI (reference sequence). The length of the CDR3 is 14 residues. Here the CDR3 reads CASNLLLSSGELFF. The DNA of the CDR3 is TGTGCCAGCAATCTCCTACTAAGCTCCGGGGAGCTGTTTTTT.